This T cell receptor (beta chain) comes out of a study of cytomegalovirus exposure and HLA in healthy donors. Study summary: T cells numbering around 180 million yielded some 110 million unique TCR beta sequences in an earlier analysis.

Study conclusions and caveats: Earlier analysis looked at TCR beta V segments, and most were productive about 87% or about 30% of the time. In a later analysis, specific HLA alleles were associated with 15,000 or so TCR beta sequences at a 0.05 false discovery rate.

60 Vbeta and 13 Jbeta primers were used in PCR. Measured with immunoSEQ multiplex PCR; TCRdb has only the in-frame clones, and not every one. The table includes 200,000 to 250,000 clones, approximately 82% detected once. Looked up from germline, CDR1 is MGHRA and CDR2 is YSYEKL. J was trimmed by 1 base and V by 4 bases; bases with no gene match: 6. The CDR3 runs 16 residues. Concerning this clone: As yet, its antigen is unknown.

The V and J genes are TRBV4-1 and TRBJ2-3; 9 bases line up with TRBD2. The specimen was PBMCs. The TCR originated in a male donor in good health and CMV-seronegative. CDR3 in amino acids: CASSRFAGGGTDTQYF. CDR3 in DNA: TGCGCCAGCAGCCGATTTGCGGGAGGGGGCACAGATACGCAGTATTTT.